This record looks at one T cell receptor beta chain sequence and its context. The antigen remains undetermined. This sample is drawn from a study of T cell repertoires in cytomegalovirus infection. Using its own MiXCR run on the reads, TCRdb lists one record per CDR3 protein. Of fewer than 1,000,000 distinct CDR3 sequences in the sample, 31% are singletons; the top ten hold about 14%. From germline, CDR1 is SGDLS and CDR2 YYNGEE. CDR3 size: 14 residues. The germline V and J ends were trimmed by 0 bases and 4 bases, with 8 bases remaining between them. The source was cultured CD8+ T cells from PBMCs, collected from culture after CMV antigen stimulation. The source of this sequence is a human donor in good health (CMV status not recorded). Some clones in this sample may be carry-over from other donors' samples. The chain employs TRBV9 and TRBJ1-5; D might be TRBD1 (5 bases). DNA of the CDR3: TGTGCCAGCAGCGTAGGGGGGAAGAATCAGCCCCAGCATTTT. It is translated as CASSVGGKNQPQHF. The entire variable domain, with the rest obtained from reference TRBV9 and TRBJ1-5, is as follows: DSGVTQTPKHLITATGQRVTLRCSPRSGDLSVYWYQQSLDQGLQFLIQYYNGEERAKGNILERFSAQQFPDLHSELNLSSLELGDSALYFCASSVGGKNQPQHFGDGTRLSIL.